This entry is about one T cell receptor beta chain. Antigen unknown. Its ends do not fully match the called genes, so a read error is possible. These data come from a study of Graves' ophthalmopathy and Graves' hyperthyroidism. Broader study findings: Built on 13 signatures, a model told ophthalmopathy apart from stable hyperthyroidism with 85% to 90% sensitivity and 75% to 82% specificity. The model forecast ophthalmopathy progression, reaching under 71% sensitivity and around 73% specificity.

This CDR3 spans 15 amino acids. Clinical symptoms and serum thyroxine were used for diagnosis; TRAb, thyroid ultrasound and orbital computed tomography were also relied on. Amplification of TCR beta CDR3 regions used RNA transcripts. First-round RT-PCR employed HTBI primers, with a second-round multiplex PCR after it. TCRdb re-derived calls from the multiplex PCR reads in MiXCR, one entry per CDR3 protein. Seen here are over a million distinct CDR3 sequences, roughly 35% observed once, and the top ten hold around 10%. The origin of this receptor is an adult man with Graves' hyperthyroidism. The sequenced material came from peripheral blood or thyroid tissue (not recorded which). V usage is TRBV12-3 or TRBV12-4 and J usage is TRBJ1-6, with no clear D. The CDR3, as DNA: TGTGCCAGCAGCTTAGAGGACCCACCTAATTCACCCCTCCACTTT. Translation: CASSLEDPPNSPLHF.